This T cell receptor beta chain is drawn from a study of T cells in Graves' hyperthyroidism and ophthalmopathy. Study-wide context: The blood sample was taken at first diagnosis, before treatment began.

Note on this clonotype: The antigen is unknown. The junction does not match germline at one end; this may be a read error.

It was RNA transcripts that yielded the amplified TCR beta CDR3 regions. The TCR CDR3 first-round RT-PCR relied on the HTBI primer set. One entry per CDR3 protein results from TCRdb running MiXCR on the multiplex PCR reads. The sample has approximately 570,000 distinct CDR3 sequences, just under 20% seen once; the top ten hold roughly 50%. Points from the study as a whole: Ophthalmopathy, which appeared later, was predicted by the model a median about 6.8 months before onset. A model using 13 V-J features told ophthalmopathy apart from stable hyperthyroidism.

The germline gives CDR1 MNHEY, CDR2 SMNVEV (reference sequence). This CDR3 is built from 14 residues. This TCR was sampled from a man aged 35-49 years with Graves' ophthalmopathy. Sequencing was performed on blood. The chain carries TRBV27 and TRBJ1-1; D unclear. The chain's CDR3 is CVSSPPTRSTEAFF. Here the CDR3 DNA reads TGTGTCAGCAGTCCACCTACAAGAAGCACTGAAGCTTTCTTT.